The rows below give T cell receptor beta chains drawn from one sample of a study of T cells expressing NK-cell markers. No DNA is given; TCRdb re-called the 5' RACE reads and lists each CDR3 protein once. This sample's clone table lists approximately 550,000 distinct CDR3 sequences. The sample consisted of blood T cells: a sorted CD56 or NKG2C T cell subset, CD4+ or CD8+ T cells, or bulk PBMC T cells (not recorded which). The receptors stem from a man between 18 and 29 years old in good health. CDR3s include the opening cysteine and the closing phenylalanine or tryptophan.

j_call,v_call,cdr3_aa
TRBJ2-7,TRBV18,CASSPENPYEQYF
TRBJ1-2,TRBV29-1,CSARGNYGYTF
TRBJ2-1,TRBV5-1,CASSFLQGSYNEQFF
TRBJ1-2,TRBV20-1,CSARDRRRVDGYTF
TRBJ2-5,TRBV14,CASSQDPDRRSETQYF
TRBJ2-5,TRBV4-3,CASSQDLGQPVQETQYF
TRBJ1-1,TRBV18,CASSPVPQDMNTEAFF
TRBJ2-5,TRBV4-1,CASSQTPQKGTQETQYF
TRBJ2-2,TRBV6-1,CASIGGRSANTGELFF
TRBJ2-7,TRBV12-3/TRBV12-4,CASSLGGRSTTYEQYF
TRBJ2-5,TRBV5-5,CASSSWTSLQETQYF
TRBJ2-1,TRBV14,CASSPFDGYRQFF
TRBJ1-1,TRBV24-1,CATSGPGTGIGAFF
TRBJ2-3,TRBV7-8,CASSLSPVLAKSTDTQYF
TRBJ2-1,TRBV11-2,CASSSLGTSGRTWYNEQFF
TRBJ2-5,TRBV29-1,CSVELAGQETQYF
TRBJ1-2,TRBV4-2,CASSPGGQGGYGYTF
TRBJ2-4,TRBV9,CASSAGSRQNIQYF
TRBJ2-5,TRBV7-3,CASSLTSGTTQETQYF
TRBJ2-5,TRBV11-2,CASSSRVTQYF
TRBJ1-1,TRBV5-1,CASSLAPTGLDTEAFF
TRBJ1-1,TRBV5-1,CASSLLRQRGMNTEAFF
TRBJ1-1,TRBV2,CASSEANRGDGTEAFF
TRBJ1-1,TRBV7-9,CASSVGHTEAFF
TRBJ2-1,TRBV15,CATESTGNEQFF
TRBJ2-2,TRBV7-3,CASSLSRSGNTGELFF
TRBJ2-7,TRBV5-1,CASSLGTSGRSYYEQYF
TRBJ2-3,TRBV4-2,CASSQARASGRRADTQYF
TRBJ2-3,TRBV10-3,CAISLGARTDTQYF
TRBJ1-6,TRBV5-1,CASSAGGQGASPLHF
TRBJ1-4,TRBV12-3/TRBV12-4,CASRRDSLATNEKLFF
TRBJ2-5,TRBV6-5,CASSLVTDRGQTQYF
TRBJ1-1,TRBV6-5,CASTYSRQANTEAFF
TRBJ1-5,TRBV29-1,CSAWTGSNQPQHF
TRBJ2-7,TRBV14,CASSRHLAGLYEQYF
TRBJ2-6,TRBV6-1,CASSVLSAGANVLTF
TRBJ1-2,TRBV28,CASSPLRGLIYGYTF
TRBJ2-5,TRBV10-3,CAISPEKSGIPQETQYF
TRBJ2-7,TRBV2,CASSPAAYEQYF
TRBJ2-1,TRBV5-5,CASSLGLPFWFF
TRBJ2-7,TRBV6-1,CASSPPPGREQYF
TRBJ2-2,TRBV7-2,CASSFGLAAELFF
TRBJ2-5,TRBV7-9,CASSRSRQQGRGETQYF
TRBJ1-2,TRBV7-9,CASSLAAENYGYTF
TRBJ2-4,TRBV13,CASSLGSPGFQYF
TRBJ2-3,TRBV4-3,CASSQGRGPADTQYF
TRBJ1-4,TRBV27,CASSSGLDTNEKLFF
TRBJ1-1,TRBV12-3/TRBV12-4,CASVGSRRTNTEAFF
TRBJ2-3,TRBV29-1,CSVMVAVPGRDTQYF
TRBJ1-5,TRBV20-1,CSALEWGTGQKKGAYQPQHF
TRBJ1-1,TRBV29-1,CSSRTGVNTEAFF
TRBJ2-2,TRBV5-1,CASSRDPSRPGELFF
TRBJ1-4,TRBV25-1,CASSRPGTGSYEKLFF
TRBJ2-3,TRBV12-3/TRBV12-4,CASSLGLAGRSTDTQYF
TRBJ2-5,TRBV7-7,CALGGVAGETQYF
TRBJ2-2,TRBV7-9,CASSELKAGGPGELFF
TRBJ1-3,TRBV3-1,CASRGHTGPGNTIYF
TRBJ2-7,TRBV7-2,CASSVPDRVEQYF
TRBJ2-1,TRBV18,CASSPPSQFGQFF